This T cell receptor (beta chain) was recovered during a study of OX40 agonist ivuxolimab in advanced cancers. At the level of the study: Two cutaneous melanoma patients and one hepatocellular carcinoma patient, three in all, had partial responses.

Libraries were prepared by immunoSEQ multiplex PCR; TCRdb keeps only in-frame clonotypes and omits some of them. The sample holds about 80,000 clones, about nine tenths seen once. V dropped 3 bases and J dropped 9; count of bases not matched to a gene: 4. The CDR3 is made up of 12 amino acids. The germline gives CDR1 LNHDA, CDR2 SQIVND (reference sequence). The origin of this receptor is an adult with an advanced solid tumor such as melanoma, head and neck, liver or kidney cancer. The chain recombines TRBV19 with TRBJ1-1, with TRBD1 identical over 7 bases. Sequencing used CD4+ or CD8+ T cells sorted from blood, obtained in a trial of the OX40 agonist ivuxolimab. The CDR3 nucleotides are TGTGCCAGTAGTATGAGGACAGGCAAAGCTTTCTTT. It yields the protein CASSMRTGKAFF.